This T cell receptor beta chain appears in the sequencing data of a study of cytomegalovirus exposure and HLA in healthy donors. Overall study context: In an earlier analysis, 90 million to 120 million unique TCR beta sequences were found from some 180 million T cells.

PCR employed 60 Vbeta and 13 Jbeta primers. How the authors handled the data: Later, 75 million to 100 million unique TCR beta chains were counted in an analysis, and 10 million to 12 million of them were shared. The method was immunoSEQ multiplex PCR; TCRdb's version includes in-frame clones alone and lacks a portion of them. D and trimming were read from the DNA, whereas the V and J calls and clone size are those reported in that table. Among approximately 190,000 clones, more than 65% were seen once, and the ten largest hold around 3.9%. The CDR3 extends over 13 amino acids. V gave up 6 bases and J gave up 4 bases; unmatched junction bases: 3. Germline CDR1 is SNHLY and CDR2 is FYNNEI. Regarding donors, all were healthy bone marrow donors. Points from the study as a whole: Follow-up analysis seemed to connect common viral pathogens with several of the most significant clusters identified.

About this clone: No antigen is known for it.

Sequenced input: PBMCs. The rearrangement uses TRBV2 and TRBJ2-1, with 7 bases fitting TRBD2. The sequence came from a man aged 45-60 years in good health and CMV-seronegative. The CDR3 coding sequence is TGTGCCAGCAGCCTAGCGGTTTACAATGAGCAGTTCTTC. It codes for CASSLAVYNEQFF.